This TCR beta chain stems from a study of OX40 agonist ivuxolimab in advanced cancers. About the study: Males comprised roughly four fifths of the group, whose mean age was about 60 years (range roughly 23 to 90). Prior therapy, whether anti-PD-1, anti-PD-L1 or anti-CTLA-4, was allowed, and less than 45% had some.

Study results and caveats: There were, on average, more expanded clones in CD8+ T cells than in CD4+.

Remarks on this clone: What it recognizes is unknown. An end of the junction differs from the germline gene, which may be a read error.

Autoimmune disease history or systemic immunosuppression led to patients being barred. The CDR3 totals 14 residues. Germline V lookup: CDR1 KGHSH, CDR2 LQKENI. The table came from immunoSEQ multiplex PCR; TCRdb's copy has only in-frame clones and leaves some out. The sample holds just over 30,000 clones; more than 75% are singletons and the top ten take 20% to 30%. The TCR comes from an adult with an advanced solid tumor such as melanoma, head and neck, liver or kidney cancer. This sample comprised CD4+ or CD8+ T cells sorted from blood, obtained in a trial of the OX40 agonist ivuxolimab. The chain links TRBV18 to TRBJ1-2; D remains unclear. The CDR3 DNA follows: TGTGCCAGCTCACCACGAGACACGAACTATGGCCACACCTTC. Translating it yields CASSPRDTNYGHTF.